This passage covers 22 T cell receptor beta chains from one sample sequenced in a study of cytomegalovirus exposure and HLA in healthy donors (dated by TCRdb to 2016 to 2017). Libraries were constructed by the immunoSEQ multiplex PCR assay. For the multiplex PCR, a mixture combining 60 forward primers for TCR Vbeta segments and 13 reverse primers for TCR Jbeta segments was used. TCRdb limited this immuneACCESS table to in-frame rearrangements with V and J called. A share of clones is missing; checked studies link under half to unresolved V genes, and the rest is unexplained. Across this sample there are some 140,000 clones, with around 80% seen only once. The ten largest clones add up to around 3.6% of the sample. Sequenced input: PBMCs. Every receptor here comes from a woman aged 40 to 50 in good health and CMV-seronegative.

This clone was recorded only once. The chain joins TRBV10-1 to TRBJ1-1; D remains unclear. Germline V gene sequence: CDR1 WNHNN, CDR2 SYGVQD (reference sequence). Trimming took off 4 bases at V and 0 bases at J, with 6 bases between the two ends. The CDR3 covers 13 residues. CDR3 region: CASSAQLNTEAFF. The CDR3 nucleotides are TGCGCCAGCAGTGCACAGTTGAACACTGAAGCTTTCTTT.

The genes are TRBV2 and TRBJ2-5; the D is unclear. V was trimmed by 6 bases and J by 1 base, leaving 9 bases between them. The CDR3 runs to 13 residues. The germline V gene has CDR1 SNHLY and CDR2 FYNNEI. CDR3 nucleotides: TGTGCCAGCAGACCTAGGCCCCAAGAGACCCAGTACTTC. This encodes CASRPRPQETQYF.

The chain links TRBV5-4 to TRBJ2-4; TRBD2 matches 7 bases. The CDR3 is made up of 16 amino acids. The trim removed 4 bases at V and 6 bases at J, leaving 13 bases unmatched. CDR1 is SGHNT and CDR2 is YYREEE in the germline V gene (reference sequence). As DNA, the CDR3 is TGTGCCAGCAGCCGAAGAGCGGGGTTCGGGTTAAACATTCAGTACTTC. As protein: CASSRRAGFGLNIQYF.

This chain's CDR3 is CASRAGVGGAGYTF. DNA of the CDR3: TGTGCCAGCAGGGCCGGGGTTGGAGGGGCTGGCTACACCTTC. The rearrangement joins TRBV7-9 to TRBJ1-2; weak D call: TRBD1 (5 bases). The germline V and J ends were trimmed by 6 bases and 7 bases, with 18 bases remaining between them. From germline, CDR1 is SEHNR and CDR2 FQNEAQ (reference sequence). The CDR3 sequence is 14 residues long.

This clone occurred once. This chain uses TRBV6-1 with TRBJ1-1, with D hard to call. Per the germline V gene, CDR1 is MNHNS and CDR2 is SASEGT. V was cut by 6 bases and J by 2 bases, with 10 bases left in between. This CDR3 region has 13 residues. The CDR3 nucleotides are TGTGCCAGCAGGGTGAGCCTCAACACTGAAGCTTTCTTT. Translation gives CASRVSLNTEAFF.

In this sample, this clone turned up once. The chain couples TRBV6-5 to TRBJ1-6; D possibly corresponds to TRBD1 (5 bases). CDR3 length: 16 residues. Trimming pared 4 bases from V and 0 bases from J, leaving 10 bases between. The V gene's germline CDR1 is MNHEY and CDR2 SVGAGI. Written as DNA, the CDR3 is TGTGCCAGCAGTTTATACAGGAGCTCCTATAATTCACCCCTCCACTTT. This sequence encodes CASSLYRSSYNSPLHF.

This clone was counted once. The chain links TRBV4-1 to TRBJ2-2; D is unresolved. Trimming took off 0 bases at V and 5 bases at J, with 13 bases between the two ends. Germline CDR1 is MGHRA and CDR2 is YSYEKL. The CDR3 sequence is 16 residues long. CDR3 in DNA: TGCGCCAGCAGCCAAGAGGGTCCAGGTGTAACCGGGGAGCTGTTTTTT. It is translated as CASSQEGPGVTGELFF.

The chain has TRBV21-1 and TRBJ1-2; the tabulated D call, TRBD1, remains unverified against the DNA. TRBV21-1 has pseudogene status. The CDR3 is made up of 15 amino acids. CDR3: CASSKVRGQRNGYTF. The CDR3 region has the DNA TGTGCCAGCAGCAAAGTTAGGGGTCAGCGAAATGGCTACACCTTC.

This sequence joins TRBV19 and TRBJ1-5; 9 nucleotides line up with TRBD1. CDR1 is LNHDA and CDR2 is SQIVND in the germline V gene (reference sequence). The V gene end was trimmed by 3 bases and the J gene end by 5 bases; junction bases not matched to a gene: 5. This CDR3 comprises 15 residues. The CDR3 sequence: CASSMRTGGDQPQHF. The CDR3 DNA sequence: TGTGCCAGTAGTATGCGTACAGGGGGCGATCAGCCCCAGCATTTT.

This clone was seen a handful of times. The chain links TRBV7-9 to TRBJ1-1; D possibly corresponds to TRBD1 (5 bases). The CDR3 is 14 residues long. Deletions cut 4 bases from V and 1 base from J, with 10 bases between. Looked up from germline, CDR1 is SEHNR and CDR2 is FQNEAQ (reference sequence). The DNA for the CDR3 is TGTGCCAGCAGCTCTGAAGGACAGAACACTGAAGCTTTCTTT. Encoded protein: CASSSEGQNTEAFF.

V and J are TRBV5-1 and TRBJ1-4; TRBD1 aligns across 8 bases. Germline assignment: CDR1 SGHRS and CDR2 YFSETQ. After removal of 6 bases from V and 7 bases from J, the junction contained 8 bases not matched to a gene. This CDR3 comprises 14 residues. CDR3 protein: CASTGTGRGEKLFF. In nucleotides, the CDR3 is TGCGCCAGCACAGGGACAGGCAGGGGTGAAAAACTGTTTTTT.

The V call is TRBV6-1, the J call TRBJ1-2; D may be TRBD1 (6 bases). This CDR3 is built from 15 residues. Trimming stripped 1 base from V and 8 bases from J, with 17 bases between. CDR1 is MNHNS and CDR2 is SASEGT in the germline V gene. DNA of the CDR3: TGTGCCAGCAGTGAAGACGGAACAGGGCCGGAGGGCTACACCTTC. The encoded protein is CASSEDGTGPEGYTF.

This chain connects TRBV7-8 to TRBJ2-2; TRBD1 aligns across 8 bases. Germline CDR1 is SGHVS and CDR2 is FQNEAQ. Losses at the gene ends were 5 bases for V and 2 bases for J; bases not matched to a gene: 13. The CDR3 loop spans 18 amino acids. The CDR3 region is CASSRSLPGGSNTGELFF. The CDR3, as DNA: TGTGCCAGCAGCCGCAGCCTCCCAGGGGGCTCAAACACCGGGGAGCTGTTTTTT.

The chain joins TRBV6-5 to TRBJ2-7; 9 nucleotides align to TRBD1. This CDR3 has 14 residues. Germline-derived CDR1 and CDR2 are MNHEY and SVGAGI. V shed 10 bases, J shed 1 base, and the junction held 8 bases outside the gene matches. The CDR3 DNA sequence: TGTGCCACCACGTACGGACAGGGGTCCTACGAGCAGTACTTC. Encoded protein: CATTYGQGSYEQYF.

The chain joins TRBV28 to TRBJ1-2, with D perhaps matching TRBD1 (5 bases). Germline CDR1 MDHEN, CDR2 SYDVKM. This CDR3 comprises 11 residues. With 3 bases removed from V and 8 bases from J, the gap between germline ends came to 7 bases. The CDR3 here is CASSFGGGYTF. CDR3 bases: TGTGCCAGCAGTTTCGGGGGAGGCTACACCTTC.

The chain couples TRBV2 to TRBJ2-3; 13 nucleotides agree with TRBD2. The CDR3 contains 19 residues. V gave up 1 base and J gave up 6 bases; unmatched junction bases: 13. The V gene's germline CDR1 is SNHLY and CDR2 FYNNEI. The DNA for the CDR3 is TGTGCCAGCAGTGAAGTGATAGAACGGACTAGCGGGAGCGGGGATACGCAGTATTTT. Its translation is CASSEVIERTSGSGDTQYF.

This clone was recorded only once. The chain links TRBV5-1 to TRBJ1-2; 7 nucleotides align to TRBD1. The germline CDR1 and CDR2 sequences are SGHRS and YFSETQ. The trim removed 4 bases at V and 0 bases at J, leaving 15 bases unmatched. The CDR3 is 18 amino acids. Here the CDR3 reads CASSPIGGGGDPNYGYTF. Here the CDR3 DNA reads TGCGCCAGCAGCCCAATTGGAGGGGGCGGGGATCCTAACTATGGCTACACCTTC.

J is TRBJ1-4 and V is TRBV5-1; 7 bases align to TRBD1. The CDR3 extends over 16 amino acids. The germline V gene encodes CDR1 SGHRS and CDR2 YFSETQ. Trimming took 3 bases from V and 7 from J; bases not matched to a gene: 12. The CDR3, as DNA: TGCGCCAGCAGCTCGGGACAGCCGGCCACTTCTGAAAAACTGTTTTTT. This gives the protein CASSSGQPATSEKLFF.

The chain is built from TRBV2 and TRBJ2-2, with 7 bases aligning to TRBD1. The CDR3 has 16 residues. CDR1 and CDR2 (germline): SNHLY, FYNNEI. V dropped 6 bases and J dropped 4; count of bases not matched to a gene: 11. CDR3 nucleotide sequence: TGTGCCAGCAGCCCATCCCACGACAGGGTCACCGGGGAGCTGTTTTTT. It is translated as CASSPSHDRVTGELFF.

This clone has just one count. The chain has TRBV9 and TRBJ1-1; possibly TRBD1 for D (5 bases). From germline, CDR1 is SGDLS and CDR2 YYNGEE. The CDR3 loop spans 15 amino acids. The V gene lost 4 bases and the J gene lost 3 bases, with 16 bases spanning the gap. The CDR3 sequence is CASSLSGYSDTEAFF. The CDR3 coding sequence is TGTGCCAGCAGCTTGTCAGGGTATTCGGACACTGAAGCTTTCTTT.

Comments on this clone: Distinct nucleotide sequences in the sample also encode this CDR3. The chain has TRBV5-1 and TRBJ1-1; D is possibly TRBD1 (6 bases). The CDR3 runs 14 residues. Trimming removed 3 bases from V and 1 base from J, with 10 bases in between. CDR1 and CDR2 from the germline V gene are SGHRS and YFSETQ. In DNA, the CDR3 is TGCGCCAGCAGCTCAGGACAGCCGAACACTGAAGCTTTCTTT. Translating it yields CASSSGQPNTEAFF. The variable domain in full, completed from reference TRBV5-1 and TRBJ1-1, reads KAGVTQTPRYLIKTRGQQVTLSCSPISGHRSVSWYQQTPGQGLQFLFEYFSETQRNKGNFPGRFSGRQFSNSRSEMNVSTLELGDSALYLCASSSGQPNTEAFFGQGTRLTVV.

The chain is built from TRBV4-1 and TRBJ2-3; no firm D call. The CDR3 extends over 14 amino acids. Per the germline V gene, CDR1 is MGHRA and CDR2 is YSYEKL. V was cut by 4 bases and J by 2 bases, with 10 bases left in between. This CDR3 reads CASSPLEFTDTQYF. The CDR3 DNA sequence: TGCGCCAGCAGCCCCCTCGAGTTCACAGATACGCAGTATTTT.